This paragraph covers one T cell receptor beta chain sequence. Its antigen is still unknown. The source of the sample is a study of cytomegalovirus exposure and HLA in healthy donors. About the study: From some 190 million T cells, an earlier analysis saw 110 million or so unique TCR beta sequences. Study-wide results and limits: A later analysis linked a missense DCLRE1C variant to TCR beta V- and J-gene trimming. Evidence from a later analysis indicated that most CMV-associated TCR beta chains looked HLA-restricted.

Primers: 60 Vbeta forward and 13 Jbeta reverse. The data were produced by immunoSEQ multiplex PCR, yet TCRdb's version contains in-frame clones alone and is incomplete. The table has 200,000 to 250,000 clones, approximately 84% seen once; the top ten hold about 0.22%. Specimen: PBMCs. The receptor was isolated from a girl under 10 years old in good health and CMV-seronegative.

The CDR3 loop is CASGLAGGEDTQYF. In DNA, the CDR3 is TGCGCCAGCGGACTAGCGGGGGGGGAAGATACGCAGTATTTT. The genes are TRBV5-1 and TRBJ2-3, with 15 bases identical to TRBD2. This CDR3 spans 14 amino acids. Looked up from germline, CDR1 is SGHRS and CDR2 is YFSETQ. V was pared by 7 bases and J by 5 bases, with 2 bases of the junction left unmatched.